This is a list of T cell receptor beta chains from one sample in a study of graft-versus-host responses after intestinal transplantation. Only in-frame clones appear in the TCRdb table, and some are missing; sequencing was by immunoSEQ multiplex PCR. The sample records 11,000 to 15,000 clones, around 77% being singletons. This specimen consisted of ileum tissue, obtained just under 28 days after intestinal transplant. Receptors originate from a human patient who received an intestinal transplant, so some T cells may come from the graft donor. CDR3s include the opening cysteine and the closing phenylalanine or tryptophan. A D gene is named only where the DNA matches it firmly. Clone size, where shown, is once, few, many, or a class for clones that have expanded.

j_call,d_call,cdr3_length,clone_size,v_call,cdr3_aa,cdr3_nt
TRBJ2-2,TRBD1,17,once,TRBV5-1,CASSVPQGERFTGELFF,TGCGCCAGCAGCGTACCACAGGGGGAGAGATTCACCGGGGAGCTGTTTTTT
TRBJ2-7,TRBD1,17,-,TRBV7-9,CASRPLRDRGPSGEQYF,TGTGCCAGCAGACCCCTCCGGGACAGGGGGCCCAGTGGGGAGCAGTACTTC
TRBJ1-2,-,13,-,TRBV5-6,CASSFGGTGGYTF,TGTGCCAGCAGCTTTGGAGGGACGGGTGGCTACACCTTC
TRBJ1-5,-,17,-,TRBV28,CASSPSLVDSSNQPQHF,TGTGCCAGCAGCCCAAGCCTCGTCGACAGTAGCAATCAGCCCCAGCATTTT
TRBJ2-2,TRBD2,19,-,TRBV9,CASSPRLLAGGTNTGELFF,TGTGCCAGCAGCCCCCGTCTACTAGCGGGGGGCACTAACACCGGGGAGCTGTTTTTT
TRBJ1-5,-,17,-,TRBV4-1,CASSQELADISNQPQHF,TGCGCCAGCAGCCAAGAATTAGCGGACATTAGCAATCAGCCCCAGCATTTT
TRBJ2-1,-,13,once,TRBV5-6,CASSLSRHDEQFF,TGTGCCAGCAGCTTGTCCAGGCACGATGAGCAGTTCTTC
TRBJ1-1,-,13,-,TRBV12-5,CASGQEPNTEAFF,TGTGCTAGTGGGCAGGAACCGAACACTGAAGCTTTCTTT
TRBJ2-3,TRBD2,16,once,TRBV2,CASSGVRAGGPHTQYF,TGTGCCAGCAGTGGTGTACGGGCGGGGGGGCCCCATACGCAGTATTTT
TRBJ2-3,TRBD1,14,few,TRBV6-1,CASTKGAPTDTQYF,TGTGCCAGCACCAAGGGGGCCCCCACAGATACGCAGTATTTT
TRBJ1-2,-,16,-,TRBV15,CATSRDMGTPVVGYTF,TGTGCCACCAGCAGAGATATGGGGACACCAGTAGTGGGCTACACCTTC
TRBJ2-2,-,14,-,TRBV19,CASSIGDITGELFF,TGTGCCAGTAGTATAGGGGACATAACCGGGGAGCTGTTTTTT
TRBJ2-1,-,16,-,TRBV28,CASNPLGGSGYNEQFF,TGTGCCAGCAACCCCCTGGGGGGTAGCGGTTACAATGAGCAGTTCTTC
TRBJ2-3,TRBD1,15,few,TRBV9,CASSVGDRGPDTQYF,TGTGCCAGCAGCGTAGGGGACAGGGGGCCGGATACGCAGTATTTT
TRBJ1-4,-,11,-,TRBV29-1,CSGRTAEKLFF,TGCAGCGGTCGGACAGCCGAAAAACTGTTTTTT
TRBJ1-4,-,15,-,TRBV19,CASSDLGGTNEKLFF,TGTGCCAGTAGTGACCTGGGGGGTACTAATGAAAAACTGTTTTTT
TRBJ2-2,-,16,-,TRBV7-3,CASSVQALRNTGELFF,TGTGCCAGCAGCGTTCAGGCCTTACGGAACACCGGGGAGCTGTTTTTT
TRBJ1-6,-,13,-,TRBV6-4,CASSDNYNSPLHF,TGTGCCAGCAGTGACAACTACAATTCACCCCTCCACTTT
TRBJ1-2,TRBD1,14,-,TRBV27,CASSPRQGNYGYTF,TGTGCCAGCAGTCCCCGACAGGGGAACTATGGCTACACCTTC
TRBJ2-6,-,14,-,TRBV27,CASSLISQLDVLTF,TGTGCCAGCAGTTTAATCTCCCAGCTAGACGTCCTGACTTTC
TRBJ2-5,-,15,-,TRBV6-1,CASSEQAAALRTQYF,TGTGCCAGCAGTGAACAGGCAGCCGCGTTGCGGACCCAGTACTTC
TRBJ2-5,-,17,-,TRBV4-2,CASSQDRMGEDYWAQYF,TGTGCCAGCAGCCAAGATAGGATGGGGGAGGACTATTGGGCCCAGTACTTC
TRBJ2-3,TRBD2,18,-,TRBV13,CASSTLAGGPEYIDTQYF,TGTGCCAGCAGCACCCTAGCGGGGGGGCCTGAATATATAGATACGCAGTATTTT
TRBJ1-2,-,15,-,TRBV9,CASSGDRHRDYGYTF,TGTGCCAGCAGCGGTGACAGGCATAGGGACTATGGCTACACCTTC
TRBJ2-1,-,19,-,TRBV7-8,CASSLIPPSGVPPYNEQFF,TGTGCCAGCAGCTTAATCCCTCCGTCGGGTGTCCCTCCATACAATGAGCAGTTCTTC
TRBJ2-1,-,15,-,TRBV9,CASSAHPGSYNEQFF,TGTGCCAGCAGCGCTCATCCGGGGAGCTACAATGAGCAGTTCTTC